The 27 T cell receptor beta chains presented below share a single source sample, sequenced in a study of PD-1 blockade in classical Hodgkin lymphoma. Time point denoted: cycle 4 day 1 (C4D1), after five to seven weeks of nivolumab. Every patient had relapsed following autologous stem cell transplantation, and cohorts differed in brentuximab vedotin exposure. Some clones are missing from TCRdb's copy, which holds only in-frame ones; the method was immunoSEQ multiplex PCR. This table holds about 64,000 clones, about 90% found once. The sequenced sample was peripheral blood mononuclear cells (PBMCs), obtained before the fourth cycle of nivolumab. The receptors shown here come from a human donor with classical Hodgkin lymphoma.

This chain links TRBV9 with TRBJ2-5, with D tentatively TRBD2 (5 bases). This CDR3 is 16 amino acids long. Germline V CDR1 and CDR2: SGDLS, YYNGEE. V lost 6 bases to trimming and J lost 2 bases, with 20 bases between them. The CDR3: CASTPGDRGYQETQYF. The DNA for the CDR3 is TGTGCCAGCACCCCCGGTGATCGGGGTTATCAAGAGACCCAGTACTTC.

V is TRBV9 and J is TRBJ2-1; 8 positions match TRBD2. Germline assignment: CDR1 SGDLS and CDR2 YYNGEE. The V segment lost 7 bases and the J segment 6 bases; nucleotides outside the gene matches: 15. The CDR3 length is 16 residues. CDR3: CASVRGTGGPGNEQFF. The DNA of the CDR3 is TGTGCCAGCGTCCGCGGGACGGGGGGGCCGGGCAATGAGCAGTTCTTC.

The gene calls are TRBV11-2 and TRBJ1-1; no reliable D call. The CDR3 is 13 amino acids. V dropped 1 base and J dropped 6 bases, with 9 bases sitting between them. From germline, CDR1 is SGHAT and CDR2 FQNNGV. The CDR3 region is CASSLAGVSEAFF. In nucleotides, the CDR3 is TGTGCCAGCAGCTTAGCCGGGGTGTCTGAAGCTTTCTTT.

The chain employs TRBV7-9 and TRBJ2-5, with 7 positions matching TRBD1. Trimming at V came to 1 base and at J to 4 bases, leaving 6 bases not matched to a gene. Germline loops: CDR1 SEHNR, CDR2 FQNEAQ (reference sequence). CDR3 size: 15 residues. CDR3 residues: CASSLGDSKAETQYF. The CDR3 DNA reads as TGTGCCAGCAGCTTAGGGGACAGTAAGGCAGAGACCCAGTACTTC.

The V and J genes are TRBV21-1 and TRBJ2-7; no check of the table's D call, TRBD1, against the DNA was made. TRBV21-1 is flagged as a pseudogene. The CDR3 covers 14 residues. CDR3 nucleotide sequence: TGTGCCAGCAGCAGCTCAGGGTTGCCCTACGAGCAGTACTTC. Translating gives CASSSSGLPYEQYF.

V gene TRBV29-1 combines with J gene TRBJ2-3; 10 nucleotides match TRBD1. This CDR3 comprises 14 residues. V gave up 6 bases and J gave up 1 base; unmatched junction bases: 4. Germline CDR1 and CDR2: SQVTM and ANQGSEA. CDR3 sequence: CSVQDRGGTDTQYF. CDR3 nucleotides: TGCAGCGTACAGGACAGGGGGGGCACAGATACGCAGTATTTT.

The J gene is TRBJ1-1, the V gene TRBV18, with a weak D call TRBD1 (5 bases). The germline CDR1 and CDR2 sequences are KGHSH and LQKENI. Trimming removed 2 bases from V and 3 bases from J, with 13 bases in between. The CDR3 loop spans 15 amino acids. CDR3: CASSPSGMGDTEAFF. The CDR3 DNA reads as TGTGCCAGCTCACCATCAGGGATGGGGGACACTGAAGCTTTCTTT. The entire variable domain, with the rest obtained from reference TRBV18 and TRBJ1-1, is as follows: NAGVMQNPRHLVRRRGQEARLRCSPMKGHSHVYWYRQLPEEGLKFMVYLQKENIIDESGMPKERFSAEFPKEGPSILRIQQVVRGDSAAYFCASSPSGMGDTEAFFGQGTRLTVV.

The CDR3 reads CAWSGATSTSYNEQFF. Here the CDR3 DNA reads TGTGCCTGGAGTGGGGCTACATCGACCTCCTACAATGAGCAGTTCTTC. The chain employs TRBV30 and TRBJ2-1; D is ambiguous. The germline V gene has CDR1 GTSNPN and CDR2 SVGIG (reference sequence). The CDR3 totals 16 residues. The ends were cut back, 1 base at V and 0 bases at J, with 13 bases in the middle.

The chain is built from TRBV30 and TRBJ2-7, with D tentatively TRBD2 (6 bases). V lost 5 bases and J 2 bases, leaving 10 bases between the germline ends. Germline CDR1 reads GTSNPN; CDR2 reads SVGIG (reference sequence). The CDR3 contains 12 residues. The CDR3 DNA is TGTGCCTGGGGGGCGGGGACCTACGAGCAGTACTTC. Translated: CAWGAGTYEQYF.

This chain's CDR3 is CASSDLPTSNQPQHF. The CDR3 DNA sequence: TGTGCCAGCAGTGACTTGCCCACAAGCAATCAGCCCCAGCATTTT. The chain has TRBV6-1 and TRBJ1-5, with unresolved D. The CDR3 has 15 residues. Looked up from germline, CDR1 is MNHNS and CDR2 is SASEGT. The V end was cut by 3 bases, the J end by 1 base, with 10 bases between.

The chain links TRBV20-1 to TRBJ1-2; D not resolved. The CDR3 spans 11 residues. Trimming cost V 1 base and J 8 bases, with 8 bases left between them. The V gene's germline CDR1 is DFQATT and CDR2 SNEGSKA (reference sequence). The CDR3 protein is CSARGVYGYTF. The DNA of the CDR3 is TGCAGTGCTAGAGGGGTCTACGGCTACACCTTC.

In its sample, this clone was seen a few times. The chain combines TRBV7-6 with TRBJ1-6; weak D call: TRBD1 (6 bases). Trimming removed 5 bases from V and 5 bases from J, with 10 bases in between. Germline CDR1 is SGHVS and CDR2 is FNYEAQ. The CDR3 is made up of 14 amino acids. CDR3 residues: CASSQRTDNSPLHF. Here the CDR3 DNA reads TGTGCCAGCAGCCAGAGGACAGATAATTCACCCCTCCACTTT.

The rearrangement links TRBV2 to TRBJ1-5, with D perhaps matching TRBD1 (6 bases). Trimming stripped 6 bases from V and 6 bases from J, with 18 bases between. The CDR3 covers 15 residues. Germline CDR1 SNHLY, CDR2 FYNNEI. The CDR3 loop is CASRGGQSGIQPQHF. The CDR3 nucleotides read TGTGCCAGCAGGGGGGGACAATCGGGGATTCAGCCCCAGCATTTT.

The chain recombines TRBV25-1 with TRBJ2-5; D not resolved. V lost 4 bases and J 0 bases, leaving 3 bases between the germline ends. The CDR3 has 12 amino acids. Germline V CDR1 and CDR2: MGHDK, SYGVNS. In DNA, the CDR3 is TGTGCCAGCAGTGTGGACCAAGAGACCCAGTACTTC. It specifies CASSVDQETQYF. Together with reference TRBV25-1 and TRBJ2-5, the CDR3 gives the full variable domain: EADIYQTPRYLVIGTGKKITLECSQTMGHDKMYWYQQDPGMELHLIHYSYGVNSTEKGDLSSESTVSRIRTEHFPLTLESARPSHTSQYLCASSVDQETQYFGPGTRLLVL.

This clone was recorded once. The chain recombines TRBV5-1 with TRBJ2-1, with 11 bases fitting TRBD1. The junction had 8 bases not matched to a gene; V was cut back by 4 bases and J by 11 bases. This CDR3 contains 14 residues. Germline CDR1 SGHRS, CDR2 YFSETQ. The CDR3 is CASSASGTGGQQFF. CDR3 sequence (DNA): TGCGCCAGCAGCGCTTCCGGGACAGGGGGTCAGCAGTTCTTC.

The chain combines TRBV30 with TRBJ2-3, with TRBD2 identical over 10 bases. Germline V gene lookup returns CDR1 GTSNPN and CDR2 SVGIG (reference sequence). Germline trimming cut 0 bases from V and 2 bases from J; bases unmatched to any gene: 5. The CDR3 is 16 amino acids. The CDR3 bases are TGTGCCTGGAGTGTGGGACTAGCGAGGGCCACAGATACGCAGTATTTT. Translated: CAWSVGLARATDTQYF.

The table lists this clone with a count of one. The chain couples TRBV30 to TRBJ2-1, with D hard to call. V was trimmed by 4 bases and J by 0 bases, leaving 10 bases between them. Per the germline V gene, CDR1 is GTSNPN and CDR2 is SVGIG (reference sequence). The CDR3 contains 14 residues. Here the CDR3 reads CAWTKLGSYNEQFF. The CDR3 nucleotides are TGTGCCTGGACCAAATTGGGCTCCTACAATGAGCAGTTCTTC.

V gene TRBV7-9 combines with J gene TRBJ2-7; TRBD1 or TRBD2 may be the D gene (6 bases each). Germline V gene data show CDR1 as SEHNR and CDR2 as FQNEAQ (reference sequence). The CDR3 length is 13 residues. With 5 bases removed from V and 6 bases from J, the gap between germline ends came to 14 bases. CDR3 loop: CASSPGGASEQYF. The CDR3 DNA follows: TGTGCCAGCAGCCCCGGGGGCGCCTCCGAGCAGTACTTC.

The rearrangement uses TRBV5-1 and TRBJ2-3; D is undetermined. V was trimmed by 4 bases and J by 1 base, leaving 10 bases between them. In germline, CDR1 is SGHRS, CDR2 YFSETQ. The CDR3 consists of 14 residues. This CDR3 is CASSPPDGTDTQYF. The CDR3 bases are TGCGCCAGCAGCCCTCCGGATGGCACAGATACGCAGTATTTT.

This clone was observed a single time. The rearrangement links TRBV27 to TRBJ1-2, with a tentative D call TRBD1 (6 bases). Trimming removed 6 bases from V and 8 bases from J, with 13 bases in between. This CDR3 spans 12 amino acids. CDR1 and CDR2 from the germline V gene are MNHEY and SMNVEV (reference sequence). The CDR3 DNA reads TGTGCCAGCAGGGGCCTGGACAGAGGCTACACCTTC. Its protein is CASRGLDRGYTF.

The chain uses TRBV18 and TRBJ2-1; D not resolved. The V and J ends lost 0 bases and 6 bases respectively, with 18 bases between them. The CDR3 consists of 17 residues. Per the germline V gene, CDR1 is KGHSH and CDR2 is LQKENI. CDR3 amino acids: CASSPPGAGVELNEQFF. The CDR3 DNA is TGTGCCAGCTCACCACCTGGAGCCGGAGTGGAGCTCAATGAGCAGTTCTTC.

Remarks on this clone: The same CDR3 can be traced to other DNA sequences in this sample. This chain joins TRBV18 and TRBJ1-2; no firm D call. The CDR3 sequence is 13 residues long. Germline V gene lookup returns CDR1 KGHSH and CDR2 LQKENI. Between the trimmed V and J ends, which lost 3 bases and 2 bases, there was a span of 7 bases. This CDR3 is CASSPERNYGYTF. CDR3 nucleotide sequence: TGTGCCAGCTCACCGGAACGGAACTATGGCTACACCTTC.

This chain connects TRBV6-5 to TRBJ2-7; 10 nucleotides align to TRBD2. Germline loops: CDR1 MNHEY, CDR2 SVGAGI. The V and J ends lost 0 bases and 0 bases, in that order; junction bases with no gene match: 2. The CDR3 has 16 residues. The CDR3 spells CASSYSERGGSYEQYF. In DNA, the CDR3 is TGTGCCAGCAGTTACTCAGAGCGGGGGGGCTCCTACGAGCAGTACTTC.

This clone appeared a single time. This chain joins TRBV5-1 and TRBJ1-6; weak D call: TRBD1 (6 bases). The CDR3 contains 15 residues. The germline V gene encodes CDR1 SGHRS and CDR2 YFSETQ. V was clipped by 4 bases and J by 11 bases, with 19 bases between them. The DNA of the CDR3 is TGCGCCAGCAGCGTCAAAGCAGGGGAAGTACCACCCCTCCACTTT. Protein product: CASSVKAGEVPPLHF. Full variable domain (rest looked up from reference TRBV5-1 and TRBJ1-6): KAGVTQTPRYLIKTRGQQVTLSCSPISGHRSVSWYQQTPGQGLQFLFEYFSETQRNKGNFPGRFSGRQFSNSRSEMNVSTLELGDSALYLCASSVKAGEVPPLHFGNGTRLTVT.

The chain couples TRBV27 to TRBJ2-7; possibly TRBD2 for D (7 bases). Trimming removed 8 bases from V and 3 bases from J, with 14 bases in between. Germline V gene data show CDR1 as MNHEY and CDR2 as SMNVEV (reference sequence). This CDR3 has 13 amino acids. The CDR3 protein is CASGGGLLYEQYF. The CDR3 region has the DNA TGTGCCAGCGGGGGGGGCCTGCTCTACGAGCAGTACTTC.

The V and J genes are TRBV5-8 and TRBJ2-5; D remains unclear. The germline gives CDR1 SGHTS, CDR2 YDEGEE. With 0 bases removed from V and 2 bases from J, the gap between germline ends came to 8 bases. The CDR3 contains 14 residues. This CDR3 is CASSLGVVQETQYF. CDR3 coding DNA: TGTGCCAGCAGCTTGGGGGTGGTTCAAGAGACCCAGTACTTC. The full variable domain, in which reference TRBV5-8 and TRBJ2-5 provide the parts outside the CDR3, is EAGVTQSPTHLIKTRGQQATLRCSPISGHTSVYWYQQALGLGLQFLLWYDEGEERNRGNFPPRFSGRQFPNYSSELNVNALELEDSALYLCASSLGVVQETQYFGPGTRLLVL.

The V call is TRBV5-4, the J call TRBJ2-5; D may be TRBD2 (6 bases). The CDR3 covers 13 residues. The V end lost 0 bases, the J end lost 12 bases, and 15 bases lay between the germline ends. Looked up from germline, CDR1 is SGHNT and CDR2 is YYREEE (reference sequence). In DNA, the CDR3 is TGTGCCAGCAGCTTGGACGGATTTGAGCGGGAGTACTTC. This gives the protein CASSLDGFEREYF.